This T cell receptor beta chain was identified in a study of cytomegalovirus exposure and HLA in healthy donors. In regard to this clone: Its antigen is undetermined.

Using immunoSEQ multiplex PCR, the repertoire was profiled, and TCRdb retains in-frame clones only, with some absent. The data contain roughly 75,000 clones, approximately 86% of them singletons. V was trimmed by 4 bases and J by 3 bases, leaving 18 bases between them. CDR1 is MNHNS, CDR2 SASEGT, per germline. The CDR3 contains 16 residues. Study observations and caveats: In vitro work confirmed that a few CMV-associated chains recognize CMV antigens. Researchers counted 180 or so TCR beta chains as cytomegalovirus-associated.

Sequenced: PBMCs. This sequence joins TRBV6-1 and TRBJ1-1, with D maybe TRBD1 (5 bases). This clonotype originated in a man under 40 in good health and CMV-seronegative. The CDR3 region is CASSVLLGRADTEAFF. CDR3 nucleotide sequence: TGTGCCAGCAGTGTACTCTTGGGCAGGGCGGACACTGAAGCTTTCTTT.